This T cell receptor beta chain derives from a study of glioma-infiltrating T cells. TCR alpha and beta CDR3 regions were amplified from RNA using iRepertoire nested multiplex PCR. Tissue mRNA or PBMC total RNA, about 85-400 ng, went into one-step reverse transcription and amplification. Each CDR3 protein gets one entry after TCRdb re-called the multiplex PCR reads with MiXCR. The sample holds over 120,000 distinct CDR3 sequences, 35% to 50% seen once. The ends were cut back, 2 bases at V and 3 bases at J, with 10 bases in the middle. This CDR3 region has 15 residues. CDR1 and CDR2 (germline): MDHEN, SYDVKM.

This clonotype originated in a human donor with low-grade glioma or glioblastoma, undergoing nonglioma brain surgery, or in good health (not recorded which). The sample was glioma tissue, nonneoplastic brain tissue, or PBMCs (not recorded which). The gene calls are TRBV28 and TRBJ1-4, with D unclear. Here the CDR3 DNA reads TGTGCCAGCAGTTTAGCCAGCCAGTCTAATGAAAAACTGTTTTTT. It translates to CASSLASQSNEKLFF.